A single sample gave rise to the 18 T cell receptor beta chains below, sequenced in a study of blood T cell repertoires in COVID-19 (dated by TCRdb to 2018 to 2020). The library was made by the immunoSEQ multiplex PCR assay. TCRdb took over this immuneACCESS table, retaining in-frame rearrangements with V and J assigned. Such tables are incomplete; in checked studies, under half of the missing clones stem from an unresolved V gene, and the remainder is unexplained. This sample holds around 50,000 clones; 65% to 90% were observed only once. The ten most abundant clones make up around 2.9% of the sample. Sequenced: peripheral blood. These receptors came from a woman of 80 years or more with acute or convalescent COVID-19.

The genes are TRBV27 and TRBJ1-2; 9 bases line up with TRBD1. Trimming took 10 bases from V and 8 from J; bases not matched to a gene: 11. Germline CDR1 reads MNHEY; CDR2 reads SMNVEV (reference sequence). This CDR3 is 13 amino acids long. CDR3 DNA sequence: TGTGCCACCTCTGGGACAGGGACTATAGGCTACACCTTC. This gives the protein CATSGTGTIGYTF.

The chain is built from TRBV5-5 and TRBJ2-5, with 10 bases matching TRBD1. Germline loops: CDR1 SGHKS, CDR2 YYEKEE (reference sequence). The length of the CDR3 is 16 residues. V lost 5 bases and J lost 4; bases outside the gene matches: 11. The CDR3 coding sequence is TGTGCCAGCAGAAAAACCGGGACAGGGGTCGGAGAGACCCAGTACTTC. Its translation is CASRKTGTGVGETQYF.

The chain combines TRBV5-1 with TRBJ1-2, with 7 bases fitting TRBD1. Germline trimming cut 0 bases from V and 9 bases from J; bases unmatched to any gene: 2. The CDR3 runs 12 residues. Germline-derived CDR1 and CDR2 are SGHRS and YFSETQ. The CDR3 coding sequence is TGCGCCAGCAGCTTGGACAGGGGCAGCTACACCTTC. Amino acid sequence: CASSLDRGSYTF.

This chain joins TRBV3-1 (or the pseudogene TRBV3-2) and TRBJ1-1; D remains unclear. The CDR3 runs to 15 residues. The V and J ends lost 4 bases and 1 base respectively, with 13 bases between them. CDR1 is LGHDT and CDR2 is YNNKEL in the germline V gene (reference sequence). The CDR3: CASSPREMTNTEAFF. CDR3 DNA: TGTGCCAGCAGCCCTCGGGAGATGACGAACACTGAAGCTTTCTTT.

This chain connects TRBV5-1 to TRBJ1-4; a weak D match, TRBD1 (6 bases). CDR1 is SGHRS and CDR2 is YFSETQ in the germline V gene. The CDR3 length is 15 residues. The V gene lost 0 bases and the J gene lost 0 bases, with 6 bases spanning the gap. The CDR3 here is CASSLGQATNEKLFF. CDR3 in DNA: TGCGCCAGCAGCTTGGGACAGGCAACTAATGAAAAACTGTTTTTT.

The rearrangement joins TRBV7-3 to TRBJ2-1; no clear D gene. Germline loops: CDR1 SGHTA, CDR2 FQGTGA. This CDR3 spans 12 amino acids. Trimming removed 5 bases at V and 5 bases at J, with 7 bases between. The CDR3 DNA follows: TGTGCCAGCAGCCCAGACAACAATGAGCAGTTCTTC. Translated, it gives CASSPDNNEQFF.

The rearrangement links TRBV7-2 to TRBJ1-1; D gene ambiguous. CDR3 length: 14 residues. Deletions cut 1 base from V and 1 base from J, with 7 bases between. CDR1 and CDR2 (germline): SGHTA, FQGNSA. The CDR3 is CASSLGGRNTEAFF. Written as DNA, the CDR3 is TGTGCCAGCAGCTTAGGAGGGAGGAACACTGAAGCTTTCTTT.

The chain links TRBV10-3 to TRBJ2-5; TRBD2 matches 7 bases. Germline-derived CDR1 and CDR2 are ENHRY and SYGVKD. The J segment lost 5 bases and the V segment lost 5 bases, leaving 5 bases of the junction unmatched. The CDR3 sequence is 13 residues long. The CDR3 DNA reads TGTGCCATCAGTCAGGGAGGGTGGGAGACCCAGTACTTC. Its protein is CAISQGGWETQYF.

The chain has TRBV6-2 or TRBV6-3 and TRBJ2-5; TRBD1 might be the D (6 bases). The germline V gene encodes CDR1 MNHEY and CDR2 SVGEGT. The CDR3 is 13 amino acids. Trimming shortened V by 6 bases and J by 5 bases, and 13 bases separated the two germline ends. The CDR3 sequence: CASSPDSSETQYF. CDR3 in DNA: TGTGCCAGCAGCCCGGACAGTAGTGAGACCCAGTACTTC.

The genes are TRBV6-5 and TRBJ2-4; D gene ambiguous. The CDR3 totals 13 residues. Between the trimmed V and J ends, which lost 6 bases and 0 bases, there was a span of 6 bases. Germline CDR1 is MNHEY and CDR2 is SVGAGI. CDR3 bases: TGTGCCAGCAGAGGAGAAGCCAAAAACATTCAGTACTTC. Translating it yields CASRGEAKNIQYF.

The rearrangement links TRBV7-9 to TRBJ1-4; weak D call: TRBD1 (6 bases). Trimming pared 5 bases from V and 3 bases from J, leaving 10 bases between. Germline loops: CDR1 SEHNR, CDR2 FQNEAQ (reference sequence). This CDR3 comprises 14 residues. DNA of the CDR3: TGTGCCAGCAGCCTCGGGACATCTAATGAAAAACTGTTTTTT. Amino acids: CASSLGTSNEKLFF.

The V gene is TRBV30, the J gene TRBJ1-2, with D possibly being TRBD1 (6 bases). The CDR3 totals 13 residues. V lost 5 bases and J 1 base, leaving 11 bases between the germline ends. Germline CDR1 GTSNPN, CDR2 SVGIG (reference sequence). DNA for the CDR3: TGTGCCTGGGGGGGCCTCTTTAACTATGGCTACACCTTC. It is translated as CAWGGLFNYGYTF.

The V call is TRBV3-1 (or the pseudogene TRBV3-2), the J call TRBJ2-7, with 11 nucleotides matching TRBD2. CDR1 LGHDT and CDR2 YNNKEL come from the germline V gene (reference sequence). The length of the CDR3 is 14 residues. V lost 1 base, J lost 6 bases, and 2 bases stayed unmatched. The CDR3, as DNA: TGTGCCAGCAGCCAAGCGGGACTAGCGGCCGAGCAGTACTTC. Amino acid sequence: CASSQAGLAAEQYF.

The rearrangement links TRBV19 to TRBJ1-5; D is uncertain. CDR3 size: 15 residues. The V gene lost 5 bases and the J gene lost 1 base, with 12 bases spanning the gap. Germline CDR1 and CDR2: LNHDA and SQIVND (reference sequence). The CDR3, as DNA: TGTGCCAGTAGTCCTACTCTCGGGAGCAATCAGCCCCAGCATTTT. This codes for CASSPTLGSNQPQHF.

The rearrangement links TRBV27 to TRBJ1-2; no definite D call. Trimming removed 5 bases from V and 4 bases from J, with 14 bases in between. Germline CDR1 is MNHEY and CDR2 is SMNVEV (reference sequence). The CDR3 contains 14 residues. This CDR3 is CASSRAPEGYGYTF. The DNA of the CDR3 is TGTGCCAGCAGTCGGGCCCCAGAGGGCTATGGCTACACCTTC.

The chain combines TRBV11-2 with TRBJ2-7; D possibly corresponds to TRBD2 (6 bases). CDR3 length: 14 residues. Germline CDR1 reads SGHAT; CDR2 reads FQNNGV. The germline V and J ends were trimmed by 11 bases and 4 bases, with 21 bases remaining between them. This CDR3 reads CAPPSGRPLYEQYF. For the CDR3, the DNA is TGTGCCCCACCTTCGGGGAGGCCTCTTTACGAGCAGTACTTC.

V is TRBV12-5 and J is TRBJ1-1, with unresolved D. The CDR3 is 16 amino acids. Between the trimmed V and J ends, which lost 5 bases and 1 base, there was a span of 17 bases. Germline-derived CDR1 and CDR2 are LGHNT and FRNRAP. CDR3 sequence reads: CASGLTHVRGNTEAFF. The CDR3, as DNA: TGTGCTAGTGGTCTAACACATGTGCGGGGGAACACTGAAGCTTTCTTT.

The chain is built from TRBV7-8 and TRBJ2-1; 12 nucleotides agree with TRBD2. The CDR3 loop spans 16 amino acids. Germline V lookup: CDR1 SGHVS, CDR2 FQNEAQ. After removal of 3 bases from V and 7 bases from J, the junction contained 7 bases not matched to a gene. CDR3 bases: TGTGCCAGCAGCTTTCTAGCGGGGGGGCCAGTAAATGAGCAGTTCTTC. Translation gives CASSFLAGGPVNEQFF.